This T cell receptor (beta chain) was obtained from a study of T cell responses to AZD1222 COVID-19 vaccine (dated by TCRdb to about 2021). About the study as a whole: A total of 233 trial participants underwent TCR sequencing, of whom around 200 received two doses of AZD1222 and about 25 received two doses of the MenACWY control vaccine. Trial participants were enrolled by age into subgroups of 18-55, 56-69 and 70-plus years, and roughly 160, 29 and 62 TCR-sequenced participants, respectively, were included in these subgroups.

Measured from the cysteine to the phenylalanine, the CDR3 is 14 residues long. The DNA shown is the 42-base CDR3, in frame from base 1. Deletion took 9 bases off V and 1 base off J, with a span of 13 bases between the germline ends. Based on the germline V gene (reference sequence), the CDR1 and CDR2 sequences are LNHDA and SQIVND. Overall study results and their limits: Epitopes outside the regions mutated in the B.1.351 and B.1.1.7 variants were reportedly recognized by nearly half of the unique spike-specific TCRs. Only five or six AZD1222 recipients were SARS-CoV-2 seropositive at baseline, limiting conclusions about previously exposed vaccinees. The 56-69-year group was small, and its depth increase did not reach significance, likely because of low power. Participants were mostly white British and included more females than males, and it was suggested by the authors that clonal diversity may have been underestimated. Because no samples from the day 14 peak response were available, repertoires could be characterized only after the peak T cell response. The vaccine-associated CD4 TCRs covered the entire spike protein, and the dominant responses fell in regions 160-218 and 743-854. Spike-specific TCR breadth and depth rose significantly after two AZD1222 doses compared with day 0 and with MenACWY recipients.

What the time point label conveys for this sample: baseline before first vaccination. Samples from vaccinated people were obtained from the UK trials COV001 and COV002, which included a single-blind randomized controlled phase 2/3 trial of AZD1222 (ChAdOx1 nCoV-19) in healthy adults. Trial participant PBMC samples were collected at day 0 and day 28 after the second dose for TCRbeta chain sequencing. The CDR3 regions of human TCRbeta chains were analyzed by immunosequencing. Turning to the authors' computational methods: TCRs in the repertoires were matched against a reference library of SARS-CoV-2-specific TCRs that had been generated with the MIRA antigen-specificity platform. Breadth was defined as the fraction of unique TCRs that were SARS-CoV-2-associated. Depth was defined as the fraction of total T cells that were SARS-CoV-2-associated. Using the MIRA data, each spike-specific TCR was assigned both to the spike region to which the TCR was reactive and to a CD4 or CD8 class. Log10-transformed breadth and depth values were compared by one-way ANOVA with Sidak's multiple comparisons tests. TCRdb re-hosts the immuneACCESS table, in-frame sequences only. Its copies lack some clones; in the studies checked, an unresolved V gene accounts for under half of them, and the cause for the rest is not known. For V, J and clone size, that table is used; D and trimming come from the DNA. This sample's table lists around 150,000 clones. The ten largest clones capture about 2% of the sample.

Concerning this clone: Its antigen is currently not known.

The chain is made from TRBV19 and TRBJ1-3; TRBD1 is perhaps the D gene, given 5 matching bases. This sequence was found in an adult in good health. The sample was peripheral blood. The nucleotides are TGTGCCAGCATCGGCGGGGCTTCTGGAAACACCATATATTTT. Its translation is CASIGGASGNTIYF.